A single sample gave rise to the 27 T cell receptor delta chains below, sequenced in a study of gamma-delta T cells after stem cell transplantation (dated by TCRdb to the mid-2010s). Libraries were built with RT-PCR. Instrument on record: Illumina MiSeq. Clonotypes were called again by TCRdb from the public reads via CATT, and duplicate nucleotide sequences were then merged into one entry. Present in this sample are 2,000 or so delta-chain clones, more than 0.25% of which were seen just once. Of the sample, 19% falls within the top ten clones. Specimen: gamma-delta T cells. These receptors all come from a human donor. It is not recorded whose cells these are; they may come from a transplant donor.

As regards this clone: TCRdb assigns this DNA the protein of a much larger clone, which departs from its translation at residue 6; this likely reflects a read error, and the protein shown comes from translating the DNA. The J gene is TRDJ1, the V gene TRDV2; D call uncertain. Germline V gene sequence: CDR1 GEAIGNYY, CDR2 EKD. CDR3 length: 13 residues. Trimming pared 0 bases from V and 1 base from J, leaving 5 bases between. In DNA, the CDR3 is TGTGCCTGTGACACCGGGCTCACCGATAAACTCATCTTT. Protein: CACDTGLTDKLIF.

This clone was seen a handful of times. A far larger clone lies a single base away; this is likely a read error. The V gene is TRDV2, the J gene TRDJ1, with 10 bases lining up with TRDD3. CDR1 and CDR2 from the germline V gene are GEAIGNYY and EKD. Trimming removed 3 bases from V and 3 bases from J; junction bases left unmatched: 15. This CDR3 region has 18 residues. The CDR3, as DNA: TGTGCCTGTGACCCTCCCTTGACGGGGGATACGCGGGCCGATAAACTCATCTTT. Protein sequence: CACDPPLTGDTRADKLIF.

About this clone: Being one base from a much bigger clone, this may be a read error. Other DNA sequences of this sample code for an identical CDR3. This rearrangement joins TRDV2 to TRDJ1, with TRDD3 matching over 9 bases. Losses at the gene ends were 1 base for V and 0 bases for J; bases not matched to a gene: 14. The CDR3 length is 19 residues. The V gene's germline CDR1 is GEAIGNYY and CDR2 EKD. This CDR3 is CACDTVLGDTSSYTDKLIF. CDR3 nucleotide sequence: TGTGCCTGTGACACTGTACTAGGGGATACGTCTTCCTACACCGATAAACTCATCTTT.

Judged by abundance, this clone is large (0.1 to 1%). The chain has TRDV2 and TRDJ1, with 8 bases fitting TRDD2. Germline CDR1 and CDR2: GEAIGNYY and EKD. V was clipped by 1 base and J by 0 bases; unmatched bases: 9. The CDR3 contains 17 residues. The CDR3 loop is CACDTLPTVGYTDKLIF. The CDR3 bases are TGTGCCTGTGACACACTTCCTACGGTGGGATACACCGATAAACTCATCTTT.

In regard to this clone: This may come from a read error, since a much larger clone is one base off. At the DNA level, this CDR3 is encoded by other sequences in the same sample as well. The CDR3 nucleotides read TGTGCCTGTGACACTTTAGGGGGGATACAGGCCGATAAACTCATCTTC. This translates into CACDTLGGIQADKLIF. This chain connects TRDV2 to TRDJ1; 9 nucleotides align to TRDD3. The germline V gene encodes CDR1 GEAIGNYY and CDR2 EKD. This CDR3 is built from 16 residues.

This clone has a handful of counts. This sequence is one base from a far larger clone and is likely a read error. Other DNA sequences of this sample code for an identical CDR3. The chain carries TRDV2 and TRDJ1; 10 nucleotides line up with TRDD3. From germline, CDR1 is GEAIGNYY and CDR2 EKD. The CDR3 contains 15 residues. The CDR3 DNA is TGTGCCTGTGACACCGTTGGGGGATACTCCGATAAACTCATTTTT. This gives the protein CACDTVGGYSDKLIF.

Relative to its sample, this clone is medium-sized. A read error likely explains this, since a far larger clone differs by one base. V gene TRDV2 combines with J gene TRDJ1; D is unresolved. Trimming took off 0 bases at V and 0 bases at J, with 13 bases between the two ends. In germline, CDR1 is GEAIGNYY, CDR2 EKD. CDR3 size: 16 residues. In nucleotides, the CDR3 is TGTGCCTGTGACACCCTTACCCCTCAAAACACCGATAAACTCATCTTT. Residues: CACDTLTPQNTDKLIF.

In its sample, this clone ranks as medium-sized. It may be a read error: a sequence one base away is much more abundant. The sample carries other DNA sequences with the same CDR3. This chain joins TRDV2 and TRDJ1; 11 nucleotides line up with TRDD3. CDR1 and CDR2 from the germline V gene are GEAIGNYY and EKD. This CDR3 region has 15 residues. This chain's CDR3 is CACESLGDKDDKLIF. DNA for the CDR3: TGCGCCTGTGAATCACTGGGGGATAAGGACGATAAACTCATCTTT.

By sample share, this clone is medium-sized. The V and J genes are TRDV2 and TRDJ1; the match to TRDD3 covers 11 bases. V trimming: 1 base; J trimming: 2 bases; junction bases outside the gene matches: 8. The germline V gene has CDR1 GEAIGNYY and CDR2 EKD. The CDR3 is 17 amino acids. This chain's CDR3 is CACDTLDGGYGTDKLIF. DNA for the CDR3: TGTGCCTGTGACACTCTGGATGGGGGATACGGTACCGATAAACTCATCTTT.

This clone was seen only a few times. The rearrangement joins TRDV2 to TRDJ1, with a tentative D call TRDD2 (5 bases). V was shortened by 0 bases and J by 10 bases, with 23 bases between the two germline ends. The germline V gene encodes CDR1 GEAIGNYY and CDR2 EKD. The CDR3 spans 16 residues. The CDR3 is CACDTAEPSFPRGLIF. CDR3 DNA sequence: TGTGCCTGTGACACCGCGGAGCCTTCGTTCCCTCGTGGACTCATCTTT.

This clone was observed a few times. This likely traces to a read error, being one base from a far larger clone. Other DNA sequences within the sample encode an identical CDR3. This chain uses TRDV2 with TRDJ1, with TRDD3 identical over 11 bases. This CDR3 spans 19 amino acids. Germline CDR1 and CDR2: GEAIGNYY and EKD. J lost 1 base, V lost 0 bases, and 12 bases had no gene match. This CDR3 reads CACDTVGVLGDTSTDKLIF. The CDR3 coding sequence is TGTGCCTGTGACACCGTGGGGGTGCTGGGGGATACATCCACCGATAAACTCATCTTT.

The table lists this clone with a few counts. The TCRdb protein comes from a much larger clone and disagrees with this DNA's translation at residue 4, likely due to a read error; the protein given here is derived from the DNA. The genes are TRDV2 and TRDJ1; perhaps TRDD3 as D (5 bases). CDR1 is GEAIGNYY, CDR2 EKD, per germline. Trimming shortened V by 5 bases and J by 0 bases, and 21 bases separated the two germline ends. The CDR3 is made up of 17 amino acids. Written as DNA, the CDR3 is TGTGCCTGTGGCACAATCCGCCCGAGGGGGTACACCGATAAACTCATCTTT. Protein product: CACGTIRPRGYTDKLIF.

This clone was observed a few times. The chain has TRDV2 and TRDJ1, with TRDD3 identical over 9 bases. In germline, CDR1 is GEAIGNYY, CDR2 EKD. Losses at the gene ends were 0 bases for V and 3 bases for J; bases not matched to a gene: 7. This CDR3 comprises 16 residues. CDR3 coding DNA: TGTGCCTGTGACACCGTTGGGGATACGCGGGCCGATAAACTCATCTTT. This gives the protein CACDTVGDTRADKLIF.

In its sample, this clone was seen a few times. The protein recorded in TCRdb matches a much larger clone and deviates from this DNA's translation at residue 10, suggesting a read error; the protein here is obtained by translating the DNA. The chain is built from TRDV2 and TRDJ1, with D unclear. The length of the CDR3 is 15 residues. The germline V and J ends were trimmed by 0 bases and 3 bases, with 13 bases remaining between them. Per the germline V gene, CDR1 is GEAIGNYY and CDR2 is EKD. The CDR3 DNA reads as TGTGCCTGTGACACCGCGGCCACAAGGGCCGATAAACTCATCTTT. As protein: CACDTAATRADKLIF.

Comments on this clone: The protein recorded in TCRdb matches a much larger clone and deviates from this DNA's translation at residue 17, suggesting a read error; the protein here is obtained by translating the DNA. This chain uses TRDV2 with TRDJ1, with 10 bases that match TRDD3. The DNA end favors TRDJ2, so the J call may be wrong. This CDR3 is built from 18 residues. Germline CDR1 is GEAIGNYY and CDR2 is EKD. The CDR3 spells CACDRVPTGGFDLDKLFF. CDR3 in DNA: TGTGCCTGTGACAGAGTCCCTACTGGGGGATTTGACTTGGATAAACTCTTCTTT.

This clone came up a few times. It is likely a read error: a sequence one base away is far more abundant. The gene calls are TRDV2 and TRDJ3; 10 bases fit TRDD3. The CDR3 totals 20 residues. CDR1 is GEAIGNYY, CDR2 EKD, per germline. The CDR3 protein is CACGTVLALGDDWDTRQMFF. CDR3 bases: TGTGCCTGTGGCACCGTTTTAGCACTGGGGGATGACTGGGACACCCGACAGATGTTTTTC.

This clone was counted only a few times. Given a far larger clone just one base away, this is likely a sequencing read error. The identical CDR3 is also encoded by other nucleotide sequences in the sample. V gene TRDV2 combines with J gene TRDJ1; 12 bases fit TRDD3. The germline V gene has CDR1 GEAIGNYY and CDR2 EKD. The length of the CDR3 is 18 residues. Here the CDR3 reads CACDTGGVLGDTPDKLIF. CDR3 sequence (DNA): TGTGCCTGCGACACCGGAGGTGTACTGGGGGATACCCCCGATAAACTCATCTTT.

By share of the sample, this clone is medium-sized (0.01 to 0.1%). The chain uses TRDV2 and TRDJ1; the match to TRDD3 covers 10 bases. This CDR3 is built from 16 residues. CDR1 is GEAIGNYY and CDR2 is EKD in the germline V gene. V lost 0 bases to trimming and J lost 0 bases; unmatched junction nucleotides: 3. The CDR3 DNA reads TGTGCCTGTGACACCCTGGGGGATAAGGACACCGATAAACTCATCTTT. The encoded protein is CACDTLGDKDTDKLIF.

Remarks on this clone: A read error is possible here, since a much larger clone lies one base away. In the same sample, other DNA sequences code for this CDR3. This chain joins TRDV2 and TRDJ1, with D unresolved. This CDR3 contains 16 residues. Germline assignment: CDR1 GEAIGNYY and CDR2 EKD. With 0 bases removed from V and 1 base from J, the gap between germline ends came to 14 bases. The CDR3 DNA reads TGTGCCTGTGACACCGTAGGGACGCCCTCCACCGATAAACTCATCTTT. Residues: CACDTVGTPSTDKLIF.

This clone is medium-sized within its sample. Other DNA sequences in this specimen translate into the identical CDR3. The V gene is TRDV2, the J gene TRDJ1, with 12 bases identical to TRDD3. This CDR3 contains 17 residues. Germline assignment: CDR1 GEAIGNYY and CDR2 EKD. Losses at the gene ends were 1 base for V and 4 bases for J; bases not matched to a gene: 9. The CDR3 loop is CACDTMELGDTIDKLIF. CDR3 bases: TGTGCCTGTGACACAATGGAGCTGGGGGATACGATCGATAAACTCATCTTT.

As for this clone: A read error is likely here: a far larger clone is one base away. Other DNA sequences of this sample code for an identical CDR3. V usage is TRDV2 and J usage is TRDJ1, with TRDD3 matching 13 bases. The CDR3 sequence is 17 residues long. The germline gives CDR1 GEAIGNYY, CDR2 EKD. In DNA form, the CDR3 reads TGCGCCTGTGACTTTATACTGGGGGATACGCGTTCCGATAAACTCATCTTT. Translated: CACDFILGDTRSDKLIF.

Only a few counts were recorded for this clone. TCRdb assigns this DNA the protein of a much larger clone, which departs from its translation at residue 3; this likely reflects a read error, and the protein shown comes from translating the DNA. This chain links TRDV2 with TRDJ1; TRDD3 matches at 10 bases. The CDR3 spans 15 residues. Germline V CDR1 and CDR2: GEAIGNYY, EKD. This chain's CDR3 is CARDTVSLGDNFLIF. Here the CDR3 DNA reads TGTGCCCGTGACACCGTCTCTCTGGGGGATAATTTTCTCATCTTT.

This clone is classed as large. The sample contains more than one DNA sequence encoding this CDR3. The gene calls are TRDV2 and TRDJ1; 8 nucleotides line up with TRDD2. CDR3 length: 15 amino acids. Germline values: CDR1 GEAIGNYY, CDR2 EKD. Germline trimming cut 3 bases from V and 1 base from J; bases unmatched to any gene: 6. The CDR3 loop reads CACDRLPIITDKLIF. CDR3 bases: TGTGCCTGTGACCGCCTTCCTATTATCACCGATAAACTCATCTTT.

Note on this clone: TCRdb's protein for this DNA is that of a much larger clone and differs from the translation at residue 12, likely a read error; the protein shown is the DNA translation. This chain joins TRDV2 and TRDJ1; 12 bases are a match to TRDD3. CDR1 and CDR2 (germline): GEAIGNYY, EKD. V trimming: 0 bases; J trimming: 7 bases; junction bases outside the gene matches: 17. The CDR3 runs 19 residues. CDR3 bases: TGTGCCTGTGACACCATTCTACTGGGGGATACAAAAGGGACGGGTAAACTCATCTTT. This sequence encodes CACDTILLGDTKGTGKLIF.

This clone is medium-sized in the sample. Other DNA sequences in this specimen translate into the identical CDR3. The chain carries TRDV2 and TRDJ1, with D possibly matching TRDD3 (9 bases). The CDR3 has 18 amino acids. CDR1 GEAIGNYY and CDR2 EKD come from the germline V gene. Trimming removed 1 base at V and 4 bases at J, with 24 bases between. The CDR3 nucleotides read TGTGCCTGTGACACTGTCGCTTCCTACTCTGGGGGATTCGATAAACTCATCTTT. As protein: CACDTVASYSGGFDKLIF.

By sample fraction, this clone is medium-sized. The chain combines TRDV2 with TRDJ1; D might be TRDD2 (6 bases). The germline gives CDR1 GEAIGNYY, CDR2 EKD. V shed 0 bases and J shed 0 bases, with 16 bases lying between them. The CDR3 loop spans 17 amino acids. CDR3 in amino acids: CACDTVRPTGYTDKLIF. CDR3 bases: TGTGCCTGTGACACCGTTCGTCCTACGGGATACACCGATAAACTCATCTTT.

Comment on this clone: The protein recorded in TCRdb matches a much larger clone and deviates from this DNA's translation at residue 3, suggesting a read error; the protein here is obtained by translating the DNA. The J gene is TRDJ1, the V gene TRDV2; TRDD3 aligns across 10 bases. The CDR3 is 18 residues long. Germline V gives CDR1 GEAIGNYY, CDR2 EKD. CDR3 sequence: CARDTVVGGGYSPDKLIF. The CDR3 nucleotides are TGTGCCCGTGACACCGTCGTTGGTGGGGGATACAGCCCCGATAAACTCATCTTT.